The 7 T cell receptor beta chains listed next were all sequenced from one sample in a study of blood T cell repertoires in COVID-19. Libraries were prepared by immunoSEQ multiplex PCR; TCRdb keeps only in-frame clonotypes and omits some of them. Of around 92,000 clones in the sample, 86% were seen once. Source material: peripheral blood. These receptors all come from a human donor in a cohort sampled during active COVID-19.

This chain uses TRBV6-5 with TRBJ2-1; weak D call: TRBD2 (6 bases). V gave up 0 bases and J gave up 7 bases, with 16 bases separating them. The germline V gene encodes CDR1 MNHEY and CDR2 SVGAGI. This CDR3 comprises 16 residues. As DNA, the CDR3 is TGTGCCAGCAGTTACTCGATAGCGGCCAAATCGAATGAGCAGTTCTTC. Translated, it gives CASSYSIAAKSNEQFF.

CDR3 bases: TGTGCCAGCGGTCGAACTAGCGGGAGTCTCAATGAGCAGTTCTTC. Its translation is CASGRTSGSLNEQFF. The chain uses TRBV6-5 and TRBJ2-1; 11 bases align to TRBD2. This CDR3 comprises 15 residues. The V segment lost 8 bases and the J segment 6 bases; nucleotides outside the gene matches: 9. CDR1 is MNHEY and CDR2 is SVGAGI in the germline V gene.

Regarding this clone: This sample also contains other DNA sequences that code for the same CDR3. The chain couples TRBV5-6 to TRBJ2-7, with D possibly being TRBD2 (5 bases). The V end lost 4 bases, the J end lost 0 bases, and 11 bases lay between the germline ends. CDR3 length: 14 amino acids. Germline CDR1 SGHDT, CDR2 YYEEEE. CDR3 bases: TGTGCCAGCAGCCTCGATCGGGGCTCCTACGAGCAGTACTTC. Its protein is CASSLDRGSYEQYF.

This chain joins TRBV19 and TRBJ2-5; tentatively, D is TRBD2 (5 bases). The CDR3 consists of 13 residues. V was shortened by 5 bases and J by 5 bases, with 12 bases between the two germline ends. The germline CDR1 and CDR2 sequences are LNHDA and SQIVND (reference sequence). Written as DNA, the CDR3 is TGTGCCAGTAGTGGAGGCCAGTGGGAGACCCAGTACTTC. Amino acid sequence: CASSGGQWETQYF.

The chain employs TRBV6-1 and TRBJ1-4; 8 bases are shared with TRBD1. CDR3 length: 14 residues. The V segment lost 2 bases and the J segment 10 bases; nucleotides outside the gene matches: 6. CDR1 is MNHNS and CDR2 is SASEGT in the germline V gene. The CDR3 DNA reads as TGTGCCAGCAGTGAATGGACAGGGTCGGGAAAACTGTTTTTT. It specifies CASSEWTGSGKLFF.

V gene TRBV11-2 combines with J gene TRBJ1-1, with no clear D. Germline values: CDR1 SGHAT, CDR2 FQNNGV. V lost 5 bases and J 4 bases, leaving 11 bases between the germline ends. CDR3 length: 13 residues. The CDR3 loop is CASSPQLGTEAFF. The CDR3 coding sequence is TGTGCCAGCAGCCCCCAACTTGGCACTGAAGCTTTCTTT. The full variable domain, its missing parts supplied by reference TRBV11-2 and TRBJ1-1, is EAGVAQSPRYKIIEKRQSVAFWCNPISGHATLYWYQQILGQGPKLLIQFQNNGVVDDSQLPKDRFSAERLKGVDSTLKIQPAKLEDSAVYLCASSPQLGTEAFFGQGTRLTVV.

This rearrangement joins TRBV7-3 to TRBJ2-3, with a weak D call TRBD1 (5 bases). There are 17 residues in the CDR3. Germline-derived CDR1 and CDR2 are SGHTA and FQGTGA. V was shortened by 2 bases and J by 1 base, with 16 bases between the two germline ends. The CDR3, as DNA: TGTGCCAGCAGCTTAGGCCCCGTCAGGGTTGGCACAGATACGCAGTATTTT. Translated, it gives CASSLGPVRVGTDTQYF.